One and the same sample provided the 23 T cell receptor beta chains below, sequenced in a study of T cell repertoires in cytomegalovirus infection. TCRdb ran MiXCR on the reads and lists one entry per CDR3 protein. The sample has fewer than 400,000 distinct CDR3 sequences, around 18% seen once. Sequenced material: PBMCs. The receptors come from a human donor in good health (CMV status not recorded). Some clones in this sample may be carry-over from other donors' samples.

This clonotype has at least ten counts. V and J are TRBV7-8 and TRBJ2-7, with 16 bases lining up with TRBD2. The germline V gene encodes CDR1 SGHVS and CDR2 FQNEAQ. J was trimmed by 4 bases and V by 4 bases; bases with no gene match: 13. The CDR3 extends over 19 amino acids. Written as DNA, the CDR3 is TGTGCCAGCAGCTCCCTTACTCCAGGGACTAGCGGGAGGGTGTACGAGCAGTACTTC. Protein product: CASSSLTPGTSGRVYEQYF.

The V and J genes are TRBV2 and TRBJ2-5, with D uncertain. CDR1 and CDR2 from the germline V gene are SNHLY and FYNNEI. This CDR3 has 14 amino acids. V shed 6 bases and J shed 2 bases, with 13 bases lying between them. CDR3 sequence reads: CASSQSSRQETQYF. Here the CDR3 DNA reads TGTGCCAGCAGCCAGAGCAGCAGACAAGAGACCCAGTACTTC.

The V call is TRBV18, the J call TRBJ2-1; 10 bases agree with TRBD2. The germline V gene has CDR1 KGHSH and CDR2 LQKENI. V trimming: 4 bases; J trimming: 6 bases; junction bases outside the gene matches: 9. The CDR3 sequence is 16 residues long. The CDR3 bases are TGTGCCAGCTCACACAAACCCGGGACTAGCGTCAATGAGCAGTTCTTC. It specifies CASSHKPGTSVNEQFF.

The chain carries TRBV20-1 and TRBJ1-3, with 8 bases lining up with TRBD1. V lost 6 bases to trimming and J lost 0 bases; unmatched junction nucleotides: 4. The germline CDR1 and CDR2 sequences are DFQATT and SNEGSKA (reference sequence). This CDR3 has 14 residues. DNA for the CDR3: TGCAGTGCCGAAGACAGGGGCTCTGGAAACACCATATATTTT. Encoded protein: CSAEDRGSGNTIYF.

This clonotype was seen repeatedly, ten times or more. The CDR3 coding sequence is TGTGCCAGCAGCTTAGAAGCCTATTACGAGCAGTACTTC. This encodes CASSLEAYYEQYF. V usage is TRBV7-2 and J usage is TRBJ2-7; D is uncertain. The V gene's germline CDR1 is SGHTA and CDR2 FQGNSA. This CDR3 is built from 13 residues. V was clipped by 1 base and J by 4 bases, with 8 bases between them.

The chain joins TRBV19 to TRBJ2-1, with D possibly being TRBD2 (6 bases). Trimming took 5 bases from V and 2 from J, leaving 13 bases between them. This CDR3 is built from 15 residues. Per the germline V gene, CDR1 is LNHDA and CDR2 is SQIVND (reference sequence). The CDR3 here is CASSWREAPYNEQFF. The DNA of the CDR3 is TGTGCCAGTAGTTGGAGGGAGGCGCCCTACAATGAGCAGTTCTTC.

The chain recombines TRBV5-1 with TRBJ2-1; no clear D. Germline V CDR1 and CDR2: SGHRS, YFSETQ. The length of the CDR3 is 15 residues. V dropped 4 bases and J dropped 0 bases, with 11 bases sitting between them. CDR3 loop: CASSSIPGSYNEQFF. Here the CDR3 DNA reads TGCGCCAGCAGCAGCATCCCCGGCTCCTACAATGAGCAGTTCTTC.

Worth noting for this clonotype: A read error may produce the germline difference seen at one junction end. This sequence joins TRBV7-8 and TRBJ2-7, with D perhaps TRBD1 or TRBD2 (5 bases each). Germline lookup yields CDR1 SGHVS and CDR2 FQNEAQ. CDR3 length: 17 residues. The CDR3 nucleotides are TGTGCCAGCAGCTTAAGGGGCGGGTGGGGGAGCTCCTCCGAGCAGTACTTC. Translation: CASSLRGGWGSSSEQYF.

This sequence joins TRBV12-3 or TRBV12-4 and TRBJ2-5; D perhaps matches TRBD2 (6 bases). CDR3 length: 13 residues. V gave up 4 bases and J gave up 5 bases, with 11 bases separating them. CDR3 loop: CASSYRERETQYF. The CDR3 coding sequence is TGTGCCAGCAGTTATCGGGAGCGGGAGACCCAGTACTTC.

The chain couples TRBV7-2 to TRBJ1-6; TRBD1 is a possible D gene (5 bases). The CDR3 sequence is 13 residues long. Between the trimmed V and J ends, which lost 3 bases and 5 bases, there was a span of 5 bases. Germline CDR1 and CDR2: SGHTA and FQGNSA. The CDR3 DNA reads as TGTGCCAGCAGCTTGACAGATAATTCACCCCTCCACTTT. This translates into CASSLTDNSPLHF.

This clonotype was counted at least ten times. The chain is built from TRBV6-2 or TRBV6-3 and TRBJ2-7; D not certain. CDR3 length equals 13 residues. Per germline, CDR1 MNHEY and CDR2 SVGEGT. Trimming stripped 2 bases from V and 7 bases from J, with 12 bases between. The CDR3 loop is CASSYLNLGEQYF. In DNA form, the CDR3 reads TGTGCCAGCAGTTACCTCAACCTGGGGGAGCAGTACTTC.

As concerns this clonotype: One junction end does not reproduce the germline sequence, and a read error may be involved. The chain couples TRBV2 to TRBJ1-6, with D unresolved. The V gene's germline CDR1 is SNHLY and CDR2 FYNNEI. This CDR3 region has 15 residues. The CDR3 spells CASTKELLYNAPLHF. CDR3 nucleotide sequence: TGTGCCAGCACTAAGGAGCTCCTTTATAATGCACCCCTCCACTTT. Full variable domain (outside the CDR3, taken from reference TRBV2 and TRBJ1-6): EPEVTQTPSHQVTQMGQEVILRCVPISNHLYFYWYRQILGQKVEFLVSFYNNEISEKSEIFDDQFSVERPDGSNFTLKIRSTKLEDSAMYFCASTKELLYNAPLHFGNGTRLTVT.

There are many counts of this clonotype. The V call is TRBV7-8, the J call TRBJ2-5; TRBD2 matches at 11 bases. The CDR3 covers 20 residues. Germline trimming cut 2 bases from V and 3 bases from J; bases unmatched to any gene: 17. Germline-derived CDR1 and CDR2 are SGHVS and FQNEAQ. For the CDR3, the DNA is TGTGCCAGCAGCTTAACCCCCGTAGGTAGCGGGGGGGAACAAGAAGAGACCCAGTACTTC. It yields the protein CASSLTPVGSGGEQEETQYF.

This clonotype was observed many times. V is TRBV7-6 and J is TRBJ1-1; perhaps TRBD1 as D (6 bases). The CDR3 has 15 amino acids. CDR1 and CDR2 (germline): SGHVS, FNYEAQ. V lost 2 bases to trimming and J lost 2 bases, with 12 bases between them. CDR3 nucleotide sequence: TGTGCCAGCAGCTTATTGGAGGGGGGAAACACTGAAGCTTTCTTT. It codes for CASSLLEGGNTEAFF. The full variable domain, rest sourced from reference TRBV7-6 and TRBJ1-1, is GAGVSQSPRYKVTKRGQDVALRCDPISGHVSLYWYRQALGQGPEFLTYFNYEAQQDKSGLPNDRFSAERPEGSISTLTIQRTEQRDSAMYRCASSLLEGGNTEAFFGQGTRLTVV.

In its sample, this clonotype was seen a few times. The gene calls are TRBV4-2 and TRBJ2-7, with D maybe TRBD1 (6 bases). Germline V gene sequence: CDR1 LGHNA, CDR2 YNFKEQ. This CDR3 contains 16 residues. V lost 1 base, J lost 1 base, and 14 bases lay in between. The CDR3 DNA sequence: TGTGCCAGCAGCCAAGGATTGAGCCAGGGGTCCTACGAGCAGTACTTC. The encoded protein is CASSQGLSQGSYEQYF.

This clonotype was detected ten times or more. This chain links TRBV7-9 with TRBJ2-2; a weak D match, TRBD2 (7 bases). Germline lookup yields CDR1 SEHNR and CDR2 FQNEAQ (reference sequence). The CDR3 has 18 residues. Between the trimmed V and J ends, which lost 5 bases and 5 bases, there was a span of 24 bases. The DNA of the CDR3 is TGTGCCAGCAGCCGCACGCCCGGGGGGCTAGAGAGTACCGGGGAGCTGTTTTTT. It specifies CASSRTPGGLESTGELFF.

The chain combines TRBV27 with TRBJ1-6; D is ambiguous. Germline V gene sequence: CDR1 MNHEY, CDR2 SMNVEV (reference sequence). The V end was cut by 7 bases, the J end by 6 bases, with 16 bases between. The CDR3 has 15 residues. Here the CDR3 DNA reads TGTGCCAGCACCCATTTCGGGGAACCTAATTCACCCCTCCACTTT. Amino acid sequence: CASTHFGEPNSPLHF.

At least ten counts were recorded for this clonotype. The J gene is TRBJ2-7, the V gene TRBV28, with TRBD1 identical over 8 bases. Germline loops: CDR1 MDHEN, CDR2 SYDVKM. The CDR3 is 15 residues long. V lost 3 bases and J lost 7; bases outside the gene matches: 11. The CDR3 bases are TGTGCCAGCAGTTTTCTGTCCCAGGGGGCGCGGGAGCAGTACTTC. It translates to CASSFLSQGAREQYF.

This clonotype was recorded at least ten times. The chain joins TRBV7-2 to TRBJ2-5; a weak D match, TRBD2 (6 bases). This CDR3 is built from 15 residues. The V gene's germline CDR1 is SGHTA and CDR2 FQGNSA. V lost 3 bases to trimming and J lost 4 bases, with 15 bases between them. Here the CDR3 DNA reads TGTGCCAGCAGCTTCTCGACGGGACTCGGAGAGACCCAGTACTTC. This gives the protein CASSFSTGLGETQYF.

This clonotype showed up just a few times. The rearrangement links TRBV27 to TRBJ2-7; 7 bases match TRBD2. The germline V gene has CDR1 MNHEY and CDR2 SMNVEV (reference sequence). The CDR3 length is 14 residues. Germline trimming cut 6 bases from V and 4 bases from J; bases unmatched to any gene: 9. The CDR3 nucleotides read TGTGCCAGCAGGCTCAGAGGGAGGGCTTACGAGCAGTACTTC. Its protein is CASRLRGRAYEQYF.

The V call is TRBV19, the J call TRBJ2-1; a weak D match, TRBD1 (5 bases). V shed 1 base and J shed 7 bases, with 8 bases lying between them. The germline CDR1 and CDR2 sequences are LNHDA and SQIVND (reference sequence). CDR3 length: 13 amino acids. The DNA for the CDR3 is TGTGCCAGTAGTATAGCCAGGGTAAATGAGCAGTTCTTC. It translates to CASSIARVNEQFF.

This chain's CDR3 is CASRLGADTEAFF. CDR3 coding DNA: TGTGCCAGCAGATTGGGCGCGGACACTGAAGCTTTCTTT. V usage is TRBV3-1 and J usage is TRBJ1-1; D unclear. Germline CDR1 is LGHDT and CDR2 is YNNKEL (reference sequence). This CDR3 comprises 13 residues. With 6 bases removed from V and 3 bases from J, the gap between germline ends came to 11 bases.

The chain has TRBV20-1 and TRBJ1-1, with TRBD1 identical over 7 bases. Germline V CDR1 and CDR2: DFQATT, SNEGSKA (reference sequence). J gave up 3 bases and V 4 bases, and 5 bases lay outside the gene matches. The CDR3 consists of 13 residues. CDR3 DNA sequence: TGCAGTGCTATGACAGGGATCTACACTGAAGCTTTCTTT. This codes for CSAMTGIYTEAFF.